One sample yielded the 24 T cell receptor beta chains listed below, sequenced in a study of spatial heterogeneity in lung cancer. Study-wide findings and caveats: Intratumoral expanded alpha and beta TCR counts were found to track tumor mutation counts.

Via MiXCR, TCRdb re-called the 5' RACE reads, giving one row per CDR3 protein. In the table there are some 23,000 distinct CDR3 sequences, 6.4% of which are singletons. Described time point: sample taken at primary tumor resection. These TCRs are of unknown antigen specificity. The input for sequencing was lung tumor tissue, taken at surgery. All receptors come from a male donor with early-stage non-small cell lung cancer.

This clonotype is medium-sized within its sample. CDR3 nucleotides: TGTGCCAGCAGTCACGACTACCCCAGGGGGCGCAGGTATCAGCCCCAGCATTTT. Its protein product is CASSHDYPRGRRYQPQHF. The gene calls are TRBV6-2 or TRBV6-3 and TRBJ1-5, with 8 bases identical to TRBD1. This CDR3 comprises 18 residues. Germline CDR1 reads MNHEY; CDR2 reads SVGEGT. After removal of 5 bases from V and 5 bases from J, the junction contained 17 bases not matched to a gene.

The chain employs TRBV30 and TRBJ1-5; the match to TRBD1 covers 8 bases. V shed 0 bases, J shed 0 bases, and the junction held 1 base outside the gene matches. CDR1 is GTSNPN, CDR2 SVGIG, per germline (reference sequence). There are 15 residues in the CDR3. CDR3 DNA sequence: TGTGCCTGGAGTGTCGGGACAGGTAGCAATCAGCCCCAGCATTTT. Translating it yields CAWSVGTGSNQPQHF.

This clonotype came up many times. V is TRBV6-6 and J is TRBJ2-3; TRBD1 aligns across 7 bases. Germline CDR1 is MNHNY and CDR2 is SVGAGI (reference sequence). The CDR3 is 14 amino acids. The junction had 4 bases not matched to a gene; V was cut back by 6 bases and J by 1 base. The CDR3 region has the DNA TGTGCCAGCAGAAGGACAGGCCGCACAGATACGCAGTATTTT. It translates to CASRRTGRTDTQYF.

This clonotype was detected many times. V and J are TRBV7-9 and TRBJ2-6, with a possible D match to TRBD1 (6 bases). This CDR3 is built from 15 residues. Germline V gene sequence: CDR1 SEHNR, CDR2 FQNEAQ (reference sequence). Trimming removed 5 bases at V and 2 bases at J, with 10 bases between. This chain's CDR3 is CASSEQGPGANVLTF. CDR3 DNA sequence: TGTGCCAGCAGCGAACAGGGCCCTGGGGCCAACGTCCTGACTTTC.

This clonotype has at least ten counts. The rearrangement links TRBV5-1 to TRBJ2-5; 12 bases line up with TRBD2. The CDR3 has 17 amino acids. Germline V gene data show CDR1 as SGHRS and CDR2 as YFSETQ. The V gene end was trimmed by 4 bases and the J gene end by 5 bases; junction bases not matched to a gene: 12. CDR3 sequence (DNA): TGCGCCAGCAGCCTCTCCTCTAGCGGGGGGGGTCATGAGACCCAGTACTTC. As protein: CASSLSSSGGGHETQYF.

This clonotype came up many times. The CDR3 spells CASSLVLAGRGELFF. The CDR3, as DNA: TGTGCCAGCAGCTTAGTACTAGCGGGACGCGGGGAGCTGTTTTTT. The J gene is TRBJ2-2, the V gene TRBV7-8, with 10 bases that match TRBD2. Trimming removed 1 base from V and 7 bases from J; junction bases left unmatched: 3. Germline values: CDR1 SGHVS, CDR2 FQNEAQ. This CDR3 spans 15 amino acids.

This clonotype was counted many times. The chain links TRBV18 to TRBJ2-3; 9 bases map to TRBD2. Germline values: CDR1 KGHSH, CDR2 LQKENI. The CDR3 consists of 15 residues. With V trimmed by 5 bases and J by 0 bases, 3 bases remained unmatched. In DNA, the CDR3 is TGTGCCAGCTCATCGCTAGCGGGGAGCACAGATACGCAGTATTTT. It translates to CASSSLAGSTDTQYF.

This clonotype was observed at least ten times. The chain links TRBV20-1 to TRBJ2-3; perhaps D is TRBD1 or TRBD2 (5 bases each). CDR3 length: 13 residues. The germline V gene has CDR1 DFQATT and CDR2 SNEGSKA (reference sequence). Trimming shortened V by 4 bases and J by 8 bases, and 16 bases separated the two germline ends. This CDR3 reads CSAIELGDRTQYF. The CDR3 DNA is TGCAGTGCTATAGAGTTGGGGGATCGTACGCAGTATTTT.

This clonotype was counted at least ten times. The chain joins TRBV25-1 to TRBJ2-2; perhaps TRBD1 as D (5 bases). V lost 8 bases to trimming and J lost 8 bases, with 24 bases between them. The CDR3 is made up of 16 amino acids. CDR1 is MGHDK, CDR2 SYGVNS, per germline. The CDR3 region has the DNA TGTGCCAGCCGTGGGGCATCCGGACCCTTCGCGGGGGAGCTGTTTTTT. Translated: CASRGASGPFAGELFF.

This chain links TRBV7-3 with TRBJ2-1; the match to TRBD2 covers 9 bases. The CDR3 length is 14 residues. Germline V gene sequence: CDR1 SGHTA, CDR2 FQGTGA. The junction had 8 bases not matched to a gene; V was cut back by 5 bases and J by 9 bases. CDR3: CASSVAGAGGEQFF. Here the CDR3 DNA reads TGTGCCAGCAGCGTAGCGGGAGCAGGCGGTGAGCAGTTCTTC.

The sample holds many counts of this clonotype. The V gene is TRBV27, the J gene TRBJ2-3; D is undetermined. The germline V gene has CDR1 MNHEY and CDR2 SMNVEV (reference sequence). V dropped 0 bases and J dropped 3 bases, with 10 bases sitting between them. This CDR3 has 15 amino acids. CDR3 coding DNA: TGTGCCAGCAGTTTATCTTCCCGTGGAACAGATACGCAGTATTTT. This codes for CASSLSSRGTDTQYF.

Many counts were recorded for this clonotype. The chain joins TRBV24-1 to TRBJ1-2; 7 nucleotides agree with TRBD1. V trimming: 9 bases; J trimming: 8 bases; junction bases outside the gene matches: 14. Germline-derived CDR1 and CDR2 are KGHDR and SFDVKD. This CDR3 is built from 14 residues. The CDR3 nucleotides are TGTGCCACCGCCCCCCGAGACAGGGCTCGGGGCTACACCTTC. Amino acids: CATAPRDRARGYTF.

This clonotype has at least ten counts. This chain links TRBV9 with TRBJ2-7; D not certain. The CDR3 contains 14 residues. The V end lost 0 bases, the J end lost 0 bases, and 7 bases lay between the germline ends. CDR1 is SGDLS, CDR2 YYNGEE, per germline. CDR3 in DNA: TGTGCCAGCAGCGTAGAGGCAGCCTCCTACGAGCAGTACTTC. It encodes CASSVEAASYEQYF. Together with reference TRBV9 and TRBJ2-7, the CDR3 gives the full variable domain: DSGVTQTPKHLITATGQRVTLRCSPRSGDLSVYWYQQSLDQGLQFLIQYYNGEERAKGNILERFSAQQFPDLHSELNLSSLELGDSALYFCASSVEAASYEQYFGPGTRLTVT.

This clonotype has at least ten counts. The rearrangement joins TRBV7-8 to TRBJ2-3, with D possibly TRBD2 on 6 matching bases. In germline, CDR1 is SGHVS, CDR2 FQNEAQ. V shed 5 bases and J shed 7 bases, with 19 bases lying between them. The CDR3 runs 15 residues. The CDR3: CASSPRVRGKHTQYF. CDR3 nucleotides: TGTGCCAGCAGCCCGAGGGTCCGGGGGAAACATACGCAGTATTTT.

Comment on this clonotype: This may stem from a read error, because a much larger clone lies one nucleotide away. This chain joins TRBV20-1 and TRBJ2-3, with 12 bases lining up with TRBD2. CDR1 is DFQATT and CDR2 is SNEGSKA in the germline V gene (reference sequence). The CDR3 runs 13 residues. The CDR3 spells CSARQGLAGTRYF. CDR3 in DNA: TGCAGTGCTAGACAAGGACTAGCGGGGACGCGGTATTTT.

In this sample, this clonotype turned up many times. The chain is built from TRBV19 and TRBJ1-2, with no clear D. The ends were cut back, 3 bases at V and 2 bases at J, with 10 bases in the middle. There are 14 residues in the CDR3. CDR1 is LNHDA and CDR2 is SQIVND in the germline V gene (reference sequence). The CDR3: CASSIGQINYGYTF. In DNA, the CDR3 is TGTGCCAGTAGTATTGGGCAGATAAACTATGGCTACACCTTC.

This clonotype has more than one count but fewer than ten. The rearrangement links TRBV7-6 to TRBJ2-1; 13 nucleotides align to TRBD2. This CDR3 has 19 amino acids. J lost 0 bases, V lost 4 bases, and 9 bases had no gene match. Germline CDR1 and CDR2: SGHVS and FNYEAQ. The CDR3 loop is CASSSPERTSGSSYNEQFF. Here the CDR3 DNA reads TGTGCCAGCAGCTCCCCTGAAAGGACTAGCGGGAGCTCCTACAATGAGCAGTTCTTC.

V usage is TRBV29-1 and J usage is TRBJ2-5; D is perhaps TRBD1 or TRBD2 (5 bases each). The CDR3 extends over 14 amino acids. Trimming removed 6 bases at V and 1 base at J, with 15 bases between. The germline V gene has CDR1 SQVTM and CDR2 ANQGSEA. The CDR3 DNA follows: TGCAGCGTCCTACGAGGGGCCCTCCAAGAGACCCAGTACTTC. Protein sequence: CSVLRGALQETQYF.

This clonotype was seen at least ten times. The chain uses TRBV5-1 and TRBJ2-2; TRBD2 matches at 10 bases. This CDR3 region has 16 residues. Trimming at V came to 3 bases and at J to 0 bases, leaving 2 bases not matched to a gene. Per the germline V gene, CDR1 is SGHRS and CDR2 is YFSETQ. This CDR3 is CASSSLAGANTGELFF. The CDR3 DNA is TGCGCCAGCAGCTCCCTAGCGGGGGCGAACACCGGGGAGCTGTTTTTT. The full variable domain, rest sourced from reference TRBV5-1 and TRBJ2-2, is KAGVTQTPRYLIKTRGQQVTLSCSPISGHRSVSWYQQTPGQGLQFLFEYFSETQRNKGNFPGRFSGRQFSNSRSEMNVSTLELGDSALYLCASSSLAGANTGELFFGEGSRLTVL.

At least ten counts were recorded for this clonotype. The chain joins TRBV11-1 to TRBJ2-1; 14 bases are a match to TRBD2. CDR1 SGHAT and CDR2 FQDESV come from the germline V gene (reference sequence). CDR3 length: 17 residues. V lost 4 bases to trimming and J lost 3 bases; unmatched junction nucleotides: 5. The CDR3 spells CASSSPGTSGGYNEQFF. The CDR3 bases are TGTGCCAGCAGCTCACCGGGGACTAGCGGGGGCTACAATGAGCAGTTCTTC.

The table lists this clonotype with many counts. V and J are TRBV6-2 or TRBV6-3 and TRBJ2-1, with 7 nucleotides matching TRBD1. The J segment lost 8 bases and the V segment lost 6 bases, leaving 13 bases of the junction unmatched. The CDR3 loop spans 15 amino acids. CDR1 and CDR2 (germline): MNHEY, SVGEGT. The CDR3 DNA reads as TGTGCCAGCAGCGACAGGGATGGAGGCTTCCATGAGCAGTTCTTC. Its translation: CASSDRDGGFHEQFF.

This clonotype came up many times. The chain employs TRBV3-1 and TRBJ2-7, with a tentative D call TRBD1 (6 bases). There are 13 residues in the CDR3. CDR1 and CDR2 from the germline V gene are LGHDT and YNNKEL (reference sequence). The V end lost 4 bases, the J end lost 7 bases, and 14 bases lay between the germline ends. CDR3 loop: CASSPPTGWEQYF. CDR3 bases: TGTGCCAGCAGCCCGCCGACAGGTTGGGAGCAGTACTTC.

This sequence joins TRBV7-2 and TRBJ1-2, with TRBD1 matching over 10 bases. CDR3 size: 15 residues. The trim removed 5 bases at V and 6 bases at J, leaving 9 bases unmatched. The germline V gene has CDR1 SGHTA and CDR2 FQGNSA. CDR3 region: CASSRQGAREDGYTF. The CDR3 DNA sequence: TGTGCCAGCAGCCGACAGGGGGCAAGAGAGGATGGCTACACCTTC.

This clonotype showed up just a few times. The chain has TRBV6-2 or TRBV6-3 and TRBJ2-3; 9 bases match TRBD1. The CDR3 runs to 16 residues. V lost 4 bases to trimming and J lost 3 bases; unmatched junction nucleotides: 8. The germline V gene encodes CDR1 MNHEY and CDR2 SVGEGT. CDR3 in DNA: TGTGCCAGCAGTTTTACCGGGACAGGGAGAACAGATACGCAGTATTTT. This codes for CASSFTGTGRTDTQYF.